The 21 T cell receptor beta chains below all came from one sample that was sequenced in a study of blood T cells in healthy people across ages. Together with a sample-barcoded 5' primer, a J-beta primer mix was included in a second PCR lasting about 6 to 11 cycles. TCRdb itself ran the 5' RACE reads through MiXCR, one entry per CDR3 protein. The sample carries around 1.5 million distinct CDR3 sequences, 42% recorded once. The material sequenced was blood. The receptors were sampled from a woman aged 18-35 years in good health.

The V gene is TRBV3-1, the J gene TRBJ2-1; no clear D. This CDR3 spans 12 amino acids. In germline, CDR1 is LGHDT, CDR2 YNNKEL (reference sequence). V lost 1 base to trimming and J lost 5 bases, with 3 bases between them. CDR3 in amino acids: CASSQADNEQFF. The CDR3 nucleotides are TGTGCCAGCAGCCAAGCAGACAATGAGCAGTTCTTC.

This chain uses TRBV3-1 with TRBJ1-2; D unclear. The CDR3 consists of 15 residues. Looked up from germline, CDR1 is LGHDT and CDR2 is YNNKEL (reference sequence). Between the trimmed V and J ends, which lost 0 bases and 4 bases, there was a span of 12 bases. CDR3 protein: CASSQDERSTYGYTF. CDR3 DNA sequence: TGTGCCAGCAGCCAAGATGAGAGGAGTACCTATGGCTACACCTTC.

This clonotype was detected a few times. The chain uses TRBV21-1 and TRBJ1-3; the table's D gene call, TRBD1, was not cross checked with the DNA. TRBV21-1 is assigned pseudogene status. This CDR3 spans 13 amino acids. In DNA, the CDR3 is TGTGCCAGCCAGGGGGTCTGTGGAAACACCATATATTTT. Translating it yields CASQGVCGNTIYF.

Here the CDR3 reads CAWPRGSEAFF. CDR3 in DNA: TGTGCCTGGCCTAGGGGGTCTGAAGCTTTCTTT. This rearrangement joins TRBV30 to TRBJ1-1, with a tentative D call TRBD1 (6 bases). Trimming removed 5 bases from V and 6 bases from J, with 10 bases in between. The CDR3 length is 11 residues. From germline, CDR1 is GTSNPN and CDR2 SVGIG (reference sequence).

V gene TRBV3-1 combines with J gene TRBJ2-2; D is ambiguous. The CDR3 length is 16 residues. With 3 bases removed from V and 6 bases from J, the gap between germline ends came to 17 bases. The germline gives CDR1 LGHDT, CDR2 YNNKEL (reference sequence). CDR3 residues: CASSHRRVRPPGELFF. The CDR3 coding sequence is TGTGCCAGCAGCCACCGTAGAGTGAGGCCGCCCGGGGAGCTGTTTTTT.

This clonotype was observed a few times. This chain joins TRBV7-2 and TRBJ2-5; TRBD2 matches 10 bases. Looked up from germline, CDR1 is SGHTA and CDR2 is FQGNSA. CDR3 size: 15 residues. V was clipped by 7 bases and J by 2 bases; unmatched bases: 7. The DNA of the CDR3 is TGTGCCAGCAACATAGCGGGGGGCCGACAAGAGACCCAGTACTTC. It codes for CASNIAGGRQETQYF.

This clonotype came up a few times. This chain joins TRBV7-6 and TRBJ2-3; the match to TRBD2 covers 8 bases. J was trimmed by 0 bases and V by 3 bases; bases with no gene match: 5. Germline loops: CDR1 SGHVS, CDR2 FNYEAQ. CDR3 length equals 16 residues. The CDR3 reads CASSFLVAGSTDTQYF. In nucleotides, the CDR3 is TGTGCCAGCAGCTTCTTGGTAGCGGGGAGCACAGATACGCAGTATTTT. Drawing the rest from reference TRBV7-6 and TRBJ2-3, the complete variable domain is GAGVSQSPRYKVTKRGQDVALRCDPISGHVSLYWYRQALGQGPEFLTYFNYEAQQDKSGLPNDRFSAERPEGSISTLTIQRTEQRDSAMYRCASSFLVAGSTDTQYFGPGTRLTVL.

This chain uses TRBV12-3 or TRBV12-4 with TRBJ1-5, with D perhaps matching TRBD1 (5 bases). The CDR3 contains 15 residues. Trimming took 7 bases from V and 1 from J, leaving 14 bases between them. For the CDR3, the DNA is TGTGCCAGCACCCTGGGGGGACTAAGCAATCAGCCCCAGCATTTT. Encoded protein: CASTLGGLSNQPQHF.

The V gene is TRBV12-3 or TRBV12-4, the J gene TRBJ2-3; D not certain. This CDR3 is built from 12 residues. The V end lost 5 bases, the J end lost 4 bases, and 7 bases lay between the germline ends. The CDR3 bases are TGTGCCAGCAGTCGAACGTCAGATACGCAGTATTTT. This gives the protein CASSRTSDTQYF.

The rearrangement joins TRBV27 to TRBJ2-7, with no clear D. The germline V and J ends were trimmed by 6 bases and 1 base, with 10 bases remaining between them. The CDR3 runs to 13 residues. Germline V gene lookup returns CDR1 MNHEY and CDR2 SMNVEV (reference sequence). The CDR3 region has the DNA TGTGCCAGCAGCTCCTTAAAATCCTACGAGCAGTACTTC. It specifies CASSSLKSYEQYF.

This clonotype has a handful of counts. V is TRBV5-5 and J is TRBJ2-3; the D is unclear. Germline V gene sequence: CDR1 SGHKS, CDR2 YYEKEE (reference sequence). CDR3 length: 13 residues. Trimming pared 7 bases from V and 0 bases from J, leaving 9 bases between. CDR3 sequence (DNA): TGTGCCAGCGGTAGGCTCAGCACAGATACGCAGTATTTT. Protein: CASGRLSTDTQYF.

V and J are TRBV6-1 and TRBJ1-2; 7 bases agree with TRBD1. Germline lookup yields CDR1 MNHNS and CDR2 SASEGT. Unmatched junction bases numbered 3, after V lost 0 bases and J lost 8 bases. The CDR3 has 13 amino acids. DNA of the CDR3: TGTGCCAGCAGTGAAGCGACAGGGCGGGGCTACACCTTC. It translates to CASSEATGRGYTF.

The chain recombines TRBV7-2 with TRBJ1-1; 11 bases map to TRBD1. After removal of 4 bases from V and 5 bases from J, the junction contained 9 bases not matched to a gene. The CDR3 runs 16 residues. Per germline, CDR1 SGHTA and CDR2 FQGNSA. CDR3 loop: CASSSGQGGRGTEAFF. CDR3 nucleotides: TGTGCCAGCAGCTCGGGACAGGGGGGAAGGGGAACTGAAGCTTTCTTT.

This clonotype was seen a handful of times. The rearrangement joins TRBV3-1 to TRBJ2-3; no firm D call. V was trimmed by 4 bases and J by 12 bases, leaving 17 bases between them. Germline CDR1 is LGHDT and CDR2 is YNNKEL (reference sequence). The CDR3 sequence is 13 residues long. The CDR3 bases are TGTGCCAGCAGCCGGACCAACGCGGCCCCCCAGTATTTT. Amino acids: CASSRTNAAPQYF.

This chain uses TRBV7-2 with TRBJ2-3, with unresolved D. There are 19 residues in the CDR3. Germline V gene data show CDR1 as SGHTA and CDR2 as FQGNSA. Trimming removed 5 bases at V and 7 bases at J, with 31 bases between. The CDR3 DNA follows: TGTGCCAGCAGCCACCCCCGTAGGCTAGAGGCCACCAAATCTAATACGCAGTATTTT. Its protein product is CASSHPRRLEATKSNTQYF.

There are a few counts of this clonotype. The chain links TRBV25-1 to TRBJ1-2; 7 positions agree with TRBD1. Germline V gene lookup returns CDR1 MGHDK and CDR2 SYGVNS. Trimming cost V 1 base and J 5 bases; bases outside gene matches: 4. There are 14 residues in the CDR3. CDR3 DNA: TGTGCCAGCAGTGAATTCGCAGGGGGATATGGCTACACCTTC. Translating gives CASSEFAGGYGYTF.

V and J are TRBV20-1 and TRBJ2-5, with D perhaps TRBD2 (6 bases). The germline gives CDR1 DFQATT, CDR2 SNEGSKA (reference sequence). V gave up 5 bases and J gave up 11 bases, with 30 bases separating them. The CDR3 totals 16 residues. Here the CDR3 reads CSAGGTKLGRIEVQYF. The CDR3 coding sequence is TGCAGTGCTGGGGGGACGAAGCTGGGGCGAATTGAGGTGCAGTACTTC.

This clonotype was observed a few times. This sequence joins TRBV3-1 and TRBJ1-2; tentative D call: TRBD1 (5 bases). This CDR3 is 13 amino acids long. V dropped 4 bases and J dropped 4 bases, with 10 bases sitting between them. CDR1 is LGHDT, CDR2 YNNKEL, per germline (reference sequence). Here the CDR3 DNA reads TGTGCCAGCAGCCCACAGGACTTCTATGGCTACACCTTC. Protein sequence: CASSPQDFYGYTF.

V usage is TRBV11-2 and J usage is TRBJ2-4, with D tentatively TRBD2 (6 bases). The J call is doubtful: the DNA matches TRBJ2-7 better. Germline V lookup: CDR1 SGHAT, CDR2 FQNNGV. The CDR3 runs to 14 residues. DNA for the CDR3: TGTGCCAGCAGCCCCGGGCGGGGACCCTACGAGCAGTACTTC. It codes for CASSPGRGPYEQYF.

V gene TRBV20-1 combines with J gene TRBJ2-4; tentative D call: TRBD2 (5 bases). The DNA end is more similar to TRBJ2-7, so the J call may be wrong. The CDR3 runs to 16 residues. Germline values: CDR1 DFQATT, CDR2 SNEGSKA (reference sequence). The CDR3 region is CSAREVRALPTYEQYF. The CDR3 coding sequence is TGCAGTGCTAGAGAGGTGAGGGCCCTACCGACCTACGAGCAGTACTTC.

The chain links TRBV4-2 to TRBJ2-2; no clear D. The germline gives CDR1 LGHNA, CDR2 YNFKEQ. V was pared by 1 base and J by 0 bases, with 6 bases between. This CDR3 contains 15 residues. CDR3 DNA sequence: TGTGCCAGCAGCCAAGCGGCCTCGAACACCGGGGAGCTGTTTTTT. Its protein is CASSQAASNTGELFF.